These 32 T cell receptor beta chains were all obtained from the same sample, sequenced in a study of OX40 agonist ivuxolimab in advanced cancers. Assay: immunoSEQ multiplex PCR; the TCRdb copy retains only in-frame clones and omits some. The repertoire holds about 90,000 clones, with 85% to 90% as singletons. Specimen: CD4+ or CD8+ T cells sorted from blood, collected in a trial of the OX40 agonist ivuxolimab. Receptor source: an adult with an advanced solid tumor such as melanoma, head and neck, liver or kidney cancer.

The J gene is TRBJ2-1, the V gene TRBV7-6, with 13 bases matching TRBD2. Germline CDR1 reads SGHVS; CDR2 reads FNYEAQ. This CDR3 spans 16 amino acids. Germline trimming cut 1 base from V and 8 bases from J; bases unmatched to any gene: 5. CDR3 in amino acids: CASSLGTSGSPDEQFF. CDR3 sequence (DNA): TGTGCCAGCAGCTTAGGGACTAGCGGGAGCCCCGATGAGCAGTTCTTC.

The rearrangement joins TRBV7-3 to TRBJ1-1, with D possibly matching TRBD1 (5 bases). In germline, CDR1 is SGHTA, CDR2 FQGTGA. V was clipped by 4 bases and J by 4 bases, with 16 bases between them. The CDR3 contains 15 residues. Here the CDR3 reads CASSSSRALGTEAFF. The DNA of the CDR3 is TGTGCCAGCAGCTCCTCCAGGGCATTGGGCACTGAAGCTTTCTTT.

The chain joins TRBV19 to TRBJ1-2; D ambiguous. The CDR3 consists of 10 residues. Germline CDR1 LNHDA, CDR2 SQIVND (reference sequence). The ends were cut back, 6 bases at V and 2 bases at J, with 1 base in the middle. The DNA of the CDR3 is TGTGCCAGTAGGAACTATGGCTACACCTTC. It yields the protein CASRNYGYTF.

A note on this clone: At one boundary the junction diverges from the germline segment, which might be a read error. The chain employs TRBV4-1 and TRBJ2-1; D call uncertain. The length of the CDR3 is 13 residues. CDR1 is MGHRA, CDR2 YSYEKL, per germline. CDR3 DNA sequence: TGCGCCAGCAGCGAAGACTCGTACAATGAGCAGTTCTTC. Translation gives CASSEDSYNEQFF.

This clone was seen only once. CDR3 region: CASSVEGRLNTGELFF. CDR3 DNA: TGTGCCAGCAGCGTAGAAGGCAGGCTAAACACCGGGGAGCTGTTTTTT. The chain carries TRBV9 and TRBJ2-2; D remains unclear. V lost 0 bases to trimming and J lost 2 bases, with 11 bases between them. CDR1 is SGDLS, CDR2 YYNGEE, per germline. The CDR3 loop spans 16 amino acids.

This chain uses TRBV7-9 with TRBJ2-1, with D possibly matching TRBD2 (6 bases). Trimming pared 3 bases from V and 5 bases from J, leaving 11 bases between. The germline V gene has CDR1 SEHNR and CDR2 FQNEAQ (reference sequence). The length of the CDR3 is 14 residues. The CDR3 DNA is TGTGCCAGCAGCTTGCGGGACCTCCACAATGAGCAGTTCTTC. Protein product: CASSLRDLHNEQFF. Variable domain in full (rest from reference TRBV7-9 and TRBJ2-1): DTGVSQNPRHKITKRGQNVTFRCDPISEHNRLYWYRQTLGQGPEFLTYFQNEAQLEKSRLLSDRFSAERPKGSFSTLEIQRTEQGDSAMYLCASSLRDLHNEQFFGPGTRLTVL.

The rearrangement joins TRBV6-1 to TRBJ2-3, with 10 positions matching TRBD2. The CDR3 has 15 amino acids. Germline loops: CDR1 MNHNS, CDR2 SASEGT. J gave up 4 bases and V 2 bases, and 3 bases lay outside the gene matches. The CDR3 sequence: CASSELAGDPDTQYF. The CDR3 DNA is TGTGCCAGCAGTGAACTAGCGGGAGATCCAGATACGCAGTATTTT.

The genes are TRBV11-1 and TRBJ1-1; D remains unclear. Germline V CDR1 and CDR2: SGHAT, FQDESV (reference sequence). Trimming pared 7 bases from V and 3 bases from J, leaving 15 bases between. This CDR3 has 14 residues. The CDR3 sequence: CASIGNPRYTEAFF. CDR3 in DNA: TGTGCCAGCATAGGTAACCCGCGGTACACTGAAGCTTTCTTT.

The V call is TRBV5-1, the J call TRBJ2-7; D ambiguous. The CDR3 has 12 amino acids. Trimming removed 4 bases from V and 2 bases from J, with 7 bases in between. CDR1 is SGHRS, CDR2 YFSETQ, per germline. The CDR3 sequence: CASSPNAYEQYF. DNA for the CDR3: TGCGCCAGCAGCCCCAACGCCTACGAGCAGTACTTC. The complete variable domain, with remaining parts taken from reference TRBV5-1 and TRBJ2-7, reads KAGVTQTPRYLIKTRGQQVTLSCSPISGHRSVSWYQQTPGQGLQFLFEYFSETQRNKGNFPGRFSGRQFSNSRSEMNVSTLELGDSALYLCASSPNAYEQYFGPGTRLTVT.

This clone appeared once. The chain recombines TRBV11-2 with TRBJ1-4; tentative D call: TRBD1 (6 bases). The CDR3 runs 15 residues. Germline lookup yields CDR1 SGHAT and CDR2 FQNNGV. Trimming shortened V by 0 bases and J by 5 bases, and 10 bases separated the two germline ends. The CDR3 nucleotides read TGTGCCAGCAGCTTAGATCGGACAGCCAATGAAAAACTGTTTTTT. Residues: CASSLDRTANEKLFF.

The chain recombines TRBV11-2 with TRBJ2-1; D might be TRBD2 (6 bases). Trimming cost V 5 bases and J 2 bases, with 16 bases left between them. The CDR3 contains 16 residues. Germline V gene sequence: CDR1 SGHAT, CDR2 FQNNGV. CDR3 residues: CASSASPGLTYNEQFF. The CDR3, as DNA: TGTGCCAGCAGCGCATCACCGGGACTTACCTACAATGAGCAGTTCTTC.

This chain connects TRBV6-1 to TRBJ2-7; D gene ambiguous. Germline V gene lookup returns CDR1 MNHNS and CDR2 SASEGT. V lost 2 bases and J 2 bases, leaving 7 bases between the germline ends. This CDR3 has 13 amino acids. CDR3 DNA sequence: TGTGCCAGCAGTGAAAGCCATACCTACGAGCAGTACTTC. Its protein is CASSESHTYEQYF.

The chain links TRBV9 to TRBJ2-7; no clear D. CDR1 is SGDLS and CDR2 is YYNGEE in the germline V gene. The CDR3 runs 14 residues. V was trimmed by 0 bases and J by 1 base, leaving 8 bases between them. The CDR3 nucleotides read TGTGCCAGCAGCGTAGAAGTAGCATCCTACGAGCAGTACTTC. Encoded protein: CASSVEVASYEQYF.

The CDR3 region has the DNA TGTGCCAGCAGTGGTGGAGTTGGCACCGGGGAGCTGTTTTTT. It codes for CASSGGVGTGELFF. The chain uses TRBV27 and TRBJ2-2; D is ambiguous. Germline loops: CDR1 MNHEY, CDR2 SMNVEV (reference sequence). The CDR3 consists of 14 residues. V was trimmed by 5 bases and J by 4 bases, leaving 11 bases between them.

The chain is built from TRBV10-1 and TRBJ2-7, with D uncertain. Germline assignment: CDR1 WNHNN and CDR2 SYGVQD (reference sequence). V was cut by 4 bases and J by 2 bases, with 12 bases left in between. The CDR3 covers 14 residues. DNA for the CDR3: TGCGCCAGCAGTGCCCCGGCAGGACCCTACGAGCAGTACTTC. It translates to CASSAPAGPYEQYF.

This clone was seen just once. V usage is TRBV10-3 and J usage is TRBJ2-1; D gene unclear. Per germline, CDR1 ENHRY and CDR2 SYGVKD. The CDR3 totals 12 residues. Trimming stripped 6 bases from V and 3 bases from J, with 6 bases between. CDR3 sequence: CAIRADYNEQFF. CDR3 DNA: TGTGCCATCAGGGCAGACTACAATGAGCAGTTCTTC.

The chain employs TRBV6-1 and TRBJ2-5, with D perhaps assigned TRBD1 or TRBD2 (5 bases each). V shed 6 bases and J shed 11 bases, with 22 bases lying between them. CDR3 length: 14 residues. Germline-derived CDR1 and CDR2 are MNHNS and SASEGT. The CDR3 reads CASRPTEMLGEQYF. The CDR3 coding sequence is TGTGCCAGCAGGCCGACAGAGATGCTGGGGGAGCAGTACTTC.

This chain links TRBV13 with TRBJ1-5, with a possible D match to TRBD1 (6 bases). Per germline, CDR1 PRHDT and CDR2 FYEKMQ (reference sequence). The CDR3 is 15 amino acids. V was cut by 0 bases and J by 0 bases, with 6 bases left in between. CDR3 sequence (DNA): TGTGCCAGCAGCTTAGGACAGGGTAGCAATCAGCCCCAGCATTTT. This gives the protein CASSLGQGSNQPQHF. The variable domain in full, completed from reference TRBV13 and TRBJ1-5, reads AAGVIQSPRHLIKEKRETATLKCYPIPRHDTVYWYQQGPGQDPQFLISFYEKMQSDKGSIPDRFSAQQFSDYHSELNMSSLELGDSALYFCASSLGQGSNQPQHFGDGTRLSIL.

This clone was seen just once. The V and J genes are TRBV29-1 and TRBJ2-7; 7 bases line up with TRBD1. This CDR3 is built from 11 residues. V was clipped by 6 bases and J by 2 bases; unmatched bases: 1. From germline, CDR1 is SQVTM and CDR2 ANQGSEA. As DNA, the CDR3 is TGCAGCGTCGGGACAGCCTACGAGCAGTACTTC. As protein: CSVGTAYEQYF.

The CDR3 here is CASSLTAGVGETQYF. CDR3 DNA sequence: TGTGCCAGCAGCTTAACGGCAGGGGTAGGGGAGACCCAGTACTTC. The chain carries TRBV7-3 and TRBJ2-5, with D perhaps TRBD1 (6 bases). Germline V gives CDR1 SGHTA, CDR2 FQGTGA. The CDR3 loop spans 15 amino acids. V was cut by 0 bases and J by 5 bases, with 13 bases left in between. Looking up the rest from reference TRBV7-3 and TRBJ2-5 gives the full variable domain: GAGVSQTPSNKVTEKGKYVELRCDPISGHTALYWYRQSLGQGPEFLIYFQGTGAADDSGLPNDRFFAVRPEGSVSTLKIQRTERGDSAVYLCASSLTAGVGETQYFGPGTRLLVL.

The gene calls are TRBV5-5 and TRBJ2-7; 12 bases are shared with TRBD2. CDR1 is SGHKS and CDR2 is YYEKEE in the germline V gene (reference sequence). CDR3 length: 15 residues. The junction had 5 bases not matched to a gene; V was cut back by 4 bases and J by 3 bases. CDR3 in DNA: TGTGCCAGCAGCGCGGTACTAGCGGGAGGCTACGAGCAGTACTTC. Translation: CASSAVLAGGYEQYF. The full variable domain, its missing parts supplied by reference TRBV5-5 and TRBJ2-7, is DAGVTQSPTHLIKTRGQQVTLRCSPISGHKSVSWYQQVLGQGPQFIFQYYEKEERGRGNFPDRFSARQFPNYSSELNVNALLLGDSALYLCASSAVLAGGYEQYFGPGTRLTVT.

The CDR3 here is CASSLTGLSTDTQYF. The DNA for the CDR3 is TGTGCCAGCAGCTTAACGGGACTTAGCACAGATACGCAGTATTTT. The chain employs TRBV7-3 and TRBJ2-3; weak D call: TRBD2 (6 bases). Germline loops: CDR1 SGHTA, CDR2 FQGTGA. This CDR3 is built from 15 residues. V lost 0 bases, J lost 0 bases, and 7 bases lay in between.

The table lists this clone with a count of one. The chain links TRBV5-5 to TRBJ1-2; D is ambiguous. Trimming stripped 3 bases from V and 5 bases from J, with 17 bases between. This CDR3 has 15 amino acids. Germline CDR1 and CDR2: SGHKS and YYEKEE (reference sequence). The CDR3 nucleotides are TGTGCCAGCAGCTATGGGAATCAAGGTGGTTATGGCTACACCTTC. Amino acid sequence: CASSYGNQGGYGYTF.

The gene calls are TRBV5-1 and TRBJ1-1; D gene uncertain. Germline assignment: CDR1 SGHRS and CDR2 YFSETQ. The length of the CDR3 is 12 residues. Trimming pared 4 bases from V and 8 bases from J, leaving 12 bases between. The CDR3 reads CASSANNGEAFF. The CDR3 DNA reads as TGCGCCAGCAGCGCAAATAACGGCGAAGCTTTCTTT.

The chain couples TRBV6-4 to TRBJ2-1; D tentatively fits TRBD1 or TRBD2 (5 bases each). CDR3 size: 12 residues. The germline gives CDR1 MRHNA, CDR2 SNTAGT. Between the trimmed V and J ends, which lost 10 bases and 6 bases, there was a span of 13 bases. CDR3 in DNA: TGTGCCACACCGGGACGTTCCAATGAGCAGTTCTTC. It specifies CATPGRSNEQFF.

Here the CDR3 reads CASSPGQGVTGELFF. For the CDR3, the DNA is TGTGCCAGCAGCCCGGGACAGGGGGTCACCGGGGAGCTGTTTTTT. J is TRBJ2-2 and V is TRBV6-4, with 11 bases matching TRBD1. The germline V gene encodes CDR1 MRHNA and CDR2 SNTAGT. J was trimmed by 4 bases and V by 6 bases; bases with no gene match: 4. This CDR3 is 15 amino acids long.

The rearrangement joins TRBV28 to TRBJ1-6, with 9 nucleotides matching TRBD1. Trimming at V came to 4 bases and at J to 7 bases, leaving 5 bases not matched to a gene. The length of the CDR3 is 15 residues. The V gene's germline CDR1 is MDHEN and CDR2 SYDVKM. CDR3 loop: CASSSTTGGNSPLHF. CDR3 DNA sequence: TGTGCCAGCAGTTCGACGACAGGGGGGAATTCACCCCTCCACTTT.

The gene calls are TRBV5-6 and TRBJ2-1; 8 nucleotides line up with TRBD2. Germline loops: CDR1 SGHDT, CDR2 YYEEEE. The CDR3 spans 17 residues. The trim removed 4 bases at V and 1 base at J, leaving 10 bases unmatched. Written as DNA, the CDR3 is TGTGCCAGCAGCATGAATCCCACTAGCGGTTCCTACAATGAGCAGTTCTTC. Translating gives CASSMNPTSGSYNEQFF.

There are a few counts of this clone. This rearrangement joins TRBV5-4 to TRBJ1-1, with D possibly matching TRBD1 (5 bases). Germline V gene data show CDR1 as SGHNT and CDR2 as YYREEE (reference sequence). CDR3 length: 14 residues. V lost 4 bases and J lost 3, with 13 bases in between. This CDR3 is CASSVGLRDTEAFF. The CDR3 DNA reads TGTGCCAGCAGCGTGGGCCTCAGGGACACTGAAGCTTTCTTT.

This sequence joins TRBV5-3 and TRBJ2-7; D is perhaps TRBD1 or TRBD2 (6 bases each). TRBV5-3 is filed as an ORF, its function uncertain. The CDR3 totals 11 residues. V was trimmed by 5 bases and J by 8 bases, leaving 11 bases between them. The CDR3 loop reads CARRVGGKQYF. CDR3 DNA: TGTGCCAGAAGGGTAGGGGGGAAGCAGTACTTC.

DNA of the CDR3: TGTGCCAGCAGTGAATGGGCGGAAGATTATAGCAATCAGCCCCAGCATTTT. Its translation is CASSEWAEDYSNQPQHF. V usage is TRBV6-1 and J usage is TRBJ1-5; D is unclear. Germline assignment: CDR1 MNHNS and CDR2 SASEGT. The CDR3 is made up of 17 amino acids. Trimming cost V 2 bases and J 0 bases, with 14 bases left between them.

This clone has only a few counts. This chain links TRBV5-4 with TRBJ2-7, with 9 positions matching TRBD1. The germline gives CDR1 SGHNT, CDR2 YYREEE (reference sequence). With V trimmed by 4 bases and J by 7 bases, 9 bases remained unmatched. CDR3 size: 14 residues. CDR3 in amino acids: CASSAPGQGVEQYF. The DNA of the CDR3 is TGTGCCAGCAGCGCACCGGGACAGGGTGTAGAGCAGTACTTC.